A selection of T cell receptor beta chains follows, all from one sample in a study of blood T cell repertoires in COVID-19. Clones were read by immunoSEQ multiplex PCR, and TCRdb kept only the in-frame ones, dropping some. The table records roughly 170,000 clones, less than 90% of them present only once. Input material: peripheral blood. These receptors were obtained from a man aged 70-80 years with active or convalescent COVID-19. CDR3s include the opening cysteine and the closing phenylalanine or tryptophan. A D gene is named only where the DNA matches it firmly. A clone size is listed for some rows: how often the clone was seen (once, few, many), or a class if it is expanded.

DNA: TGTGCCAGCAGCTTGCCAGCTGGGGCCAACGTCCTGACTTTC; CDR3: CASSLPAGANVLTF; D: .; J: TRBJ2-6; length: 14; size: .; V: TRBV11-2
DNA: TGTGCCAGCAGCTTAGGCAGGTCCTCCTACAATGAGCAGTTCTTC; CDR3: CASSLGRSSYNEQFF; D: .; J: TRBJ2-1; length: 15; size: .; V: TRBV11-2
DNA: TGTGCCAGCAGCTTTCGGTACGACAATGAGCAGTTCTTC; CDR3: CASSFRYDNEQFF; D: .; J: TRBJ2-1; length: 13; size: .; V: TRBV5-6
DNA: TGTGCCATCAAGGAGGGGGCAACCTACGAGCAGTACTTC; CDR3: CAIKEGATYEQYF; D: .; J: TRBJ2-7; length: 13; size: .; V: TRBV10-3
DNA: TGTGCCAGCAGCTCCACGAGCGGGAGCTCCTACGAGCAGTACTTC; CDR3: CASSSTSGSSYEQYF; D: TRBD2; J: TRBJ2-7; length: 15; size: .; V: TRBV11-2
DNA: TGTGCCAGCAGTCTCTACAGAGAAGGCAATCAGCCCCAGCATTTT; CDR3: CASSLYREGNQPQHF; D: .; J: TRBJ1-5; length: 15; size: .; V: TRBV27
DNA: TGTGCCAGCAGCGTAGAACAGGGAAACACCATATATTTT; CDR3: CASSVEQGNTIYF; D: .; J: TRBJ1-3; length: 13; size: .; V: TRBV9
DNA: TGTGCCAGCAGCTTTAGACAAAACACCGGGGAGCTGTTTTTT; CDR3: CASSFRQNTGELFF; D: .; J: TRBJ2-2; length: 14; size: .; V: TRBV5-8
DNA: TGTGCCACCGGCCGGGGGGAGGGCAATCAGCCCCAGCATTTT; CDR3: CATGRGEGNQPQHF; D: .; J: TRBJ1-5; length: 14; size: once; V: TRBV24-1
DNA: TGTGCCAGCAGGGGGACAGGGCGGCCGAGGAGCTACGAGCAGTACTTC; CDR3: CASRGTGRPRSYEQYF; D: TRBD1; J: TRBJ2-7; length: 16; size: .; V: TRBV28
DNA: TGTGCCAGCAGCTTTATGAGGGACGGGGAGCTGTTTTTT; CDR3: CASSFMRDGELFF; D: .; J: TRBJ2-2; length: 13; size: once; V: TRBV11-3
DNA: TGTGCCAGCACCTGGACGAGGGGGAATGAGCAGTTCTTC; CDR3: CASTWTRGNEQFF; D: .; J: TRBJ2-1; length: 13; size: .; V: TRBV28
DNA: TGTGCCAGCAGTTTGTACACCAACGACAGGAACACCGGGGAGCTGTTTTTT; CDR3: CASSLYTNDRNTGELFF; D: .; J: TRBJ2-2; length: 17; size: .; V: TRBV27
DNA: TGCAGCGTTGTTTCACAGGGGGCCTCGAGTGGCTACACCTTC; CDR3: CSVVSQGASSGYTF; D: TRBD1; J: TRBJ1-2; length: 14; size: .; V: TRBV29-1
DNA: TGCGCCAGCAGCTTGGTGCAGGGGGCGCTGAATAATTCACCCCTCCACTTT; CDR3: CASSLVQGALNNSPLHF; D: TRBD1; J: TRBJ1-6; length: 17; size: .; V: TRBV5-1
DNA: TGTGCCAGCAGCTCCAGACAGGGATGGACCGGGGAGCTGTTTTTT; CDR3: CASSSRQGWTGELFF; D: TRBD1; J: TRBJ2-2; length: 15; size: .; V: TRBV7-8
DNA: TGTGCCAGCAGCCAAGCCCCCGGGGGGACGGAAAACATTCAGTACTTC; CDR3: CASSQAPGGTENIQYF; D: TRBD2; J: TRBJ2-4; length: 16; size: .; V: TRBV3-1/TRBV3-2
DNA: TGTGCCAGCAGCTTGGGGACAGGCGGCTATGGCTACACCTTC; CDR3: CASSLGTGGYGYTF; D: TRBD1; J: TRBJ1-2; length: 14; size: few; V: TRBV13
DNA: TGTGCCAGTAGTGGCCTAGCGGGATACGAGCAGTACTTC; CDR3: CASSGLAGYEQYF; D: TRBD2; J: TRBJ2-7; length: 13; size: .; V: TRBV19
DNA: TGTGCCAGCAGACAGGACAGTAACTCACCCCTCCACTTT; CDR3: CASRQDSNSPLHF; D: .; J: TRBJ1-6; length: 13; size: .; V: TRBV28